This record concerns one T cell receptor beta chain sequence. Its antigen is undetermined. The sample originates from a study of graft-versus-host responses after intestinal transplantation. Study background: Transplants were multivisceral, liver-intestinal, or isolated intestinal. Every recipient had anti-thymocyte globulin induction and 2 to 4 years of tacrolimus plus steroids.

This CDR3 spans 15 amino acids. Trimming at V came to 6 bases and at J to 7 bases, leaving 14 bases not matched to a gene. Germline V lookup: CDR1 SGHRS, CDR2 YFSETQ. Study-level findings and limits: Some patients had graft-donor T cell macrochimerism. In their allografts, the ratios of graft-versus-host to host-versus-graft T cell clones were high. Researchers found GvH clones in recipient marrow, and some showed up first in ileum or blood.

TCRdb's copy holds only in-frame clones and misses some; the assay was immunoSEQ multiplex PCR. Found here are tens of thousands of clones, about 87% of them singletons; the top ten hold 0.35% to 0.4%. This rearrangement joins TRBV5-1 to TRBJ2-3; 7 bases line up with TRBD2. The source of this sequence is a human donor who was the organ donor for an intestinal transplant. Material: unstimulated CD4+ T cells sorted from spleen or lymph node cells, obtained before transplant. CDR3 residues: CASTSQGGAKNTQYF. As DNA, the CDR3 is TGCGCCAGCACCTCGCAGGGAGGGGCAAAGAATACGCAGTATTTT. The full variable domain, with the rest looked up from reference TRBV5-1 and TRBJ2-3, is KAGVTQTPRYLIKTRGQQVTLSCSPISGHRSVSWYQQTPGQGLQFLFEYFSETQRNKGNFPGRFSGRQFSNSRSEMNVSTLELGDSALYLCASTSQGGAKNTQYFGPGTRLTVL.